A selection of T cell receptor beta chains follows, all from one sample in a study of identical twins. From the 5' RACE reads, TCRdb called clonotypes with MiXCR, one entry per CDR3 protein. The repertoire holds 350,000 to 450,000 distinct CDR3 sequences, 18% seen once, with 12% in the top ten. Sequenced: naive T cells sorted from blood. The receptors shown here come from a man aged 50-60 years in good health. Each CDR3 is given with its conserved first and last residue. Each record gives: J gene, D gene, clone size, V gene, CDR3 protein, CDR3 DNA. D genes are given only for firm matches. Expanded clones are given a class, and other clones once, few, many or no size at all.

TRBJ1-3 . . TRBV29-1 CSVAHIKGSGNTIYF TGCAGCGTGGCACATATAAAGGGGTCTGGAAACACCATATATTTT
TRBJ1-2 . many TRBV20-1 CSAREGALGGYTF TGCAGTGCTAGAGAGGGGGCTTTGGGTGGCTACACCTTC
TRBJ2-2 . many TRBV24-1 CATSAWETGELFF TGTGCCACCAGTGCCTGGGAAACCGGGGAGCTGTTTTTT
TRBJ2-3 . many TRBV11-2 CASSFGGVGRTDTQYF TGTGCCAGCAGCTTCGGGGGCGTGGGGCGGACAGATACGCAGTATTTT
TRBJ1-5 . many TRBV6-5 CASSYSMWRQPQHF TGTGCCAGCAGTTACTCGATGTGGCGCCAGCCCCAGCATTTT
TRBJ2-1 . few TRBV20-1 CSASALVGGYNEQFF TGCAGTGCCTCGGCCCTAGTAGGAGGGTACAATGAGCAGTTCTTC
TRBJ1-1 . . TRBV24-1 CATSETGLSTEAFF TGTGCCACCAGTGAGACGGGACTGAGCACTGAAGCTTTCTTT
TRBJ1-2 . few TRBV20-1 CSARVELQRYYGYTF TGCAGTGCTAGAGTTGAGCTACAGCGCTACTATGGCTACACCTTC
TRBJ2-3 TRBD2 few TRBV27 CASSDGTSGSKNTQYF TGTGCCAGCAGTGACGGGACTAGCGGGAGTAAAAATACGCAGTATTTT
TRBJ2-7 . few TRBV27 CASSFGRVSYEQYF TGTGCCAGCAGTTTTGGCAGGGTCTCCTACGAGCAGTACTTC
TRBJ2-7 . few TRBV5-6 CASSGGVVHEQYF TGTGCCAGCAGCGGTGGGGTGGTCCACGAGCAGTACTTC
TRBJ2-7 TRBD2 . TRBV20-1 CSARGKHSSGTYISGYEQYF TGCAGTGCTAGAGGGAAGCATAGTAGCGGGACCTACATCTCGGGCTACGAGCAGTACTTC
TRBJ2-6 . few TRBV20-1 CSARPVQETSGANVLTF TGCAGTGCTAGACCTGTGCAGGAAACCTCTGGGGCCAACGTCCTGACTTTC
TRBJ1-5 . many TRBV12-3/TRBV12-4 CASSLGQGVGQPQHF TGTGCCAGCAGTTTAGGTCAGGGCGTGGGTCAGCCCCAGCATTTT
TRBJ2-7 . many TRBV20-1 CSAQRFDSYEQYF TGCAGTGCTCAGCGGTTCGACTCCTACGAGCAGTACTTC
TRBJ2-7 . . TRBV28 CASSFSALNKPSYEQYF TGTGCCAGCAGTTTCTCCGCACTTAACAAGCCGTCCTACGAGCAGTACTTC
TRBJ2-1 TRBD1 . TRBV7-2 CASSKGQPSYNEQFF TGTGCCAGCAGCAAGGGACAGCCCTCCTACAATGAGCAGTTCTTC
TRBJ2-1 TRBD1 few TRBV28 CASSRRLGQLYNEQFF TGTGCCAGCAGCAGACGCCTGGGACAGCTATACAATGAGCAGTTCTTC
TRBJ2-5 . . TRBV29-1 CSVEGTLAEPQETQYF TGCAGCGTTGAAGGGACCCTAGCAGAACCACAAGAGACCCAGTACTTC
TRBJ1-1 . few TRBV7-8 CASSLSVVNTEAFF TGTGCCAGCAGCCTAAGTGTGGTGAACACTGAAGCTTTCTTT
TRBJ2-1 . many TRBV7-8 CASSLAGLNEQFF TGTGCCAGCAGCTTAGCCGGTCTCAATGAGCAGTTCTTC
TRBJ2-3 . many TRBV5-1 CASTETGTDTQYF TGCGCCAGCACCGAGACAGGCACAGATACGCAGTATTTT
TRBJ2-3 TRBD2 few TRBV20-1 CSASGLDPSTDTQYF TGCAGTGCTAGTGGACTAGACCCTAGCACAGATACGCAGTATTTT
TRBJ1-6 TRBD1 few TRBV4-2 CASSQDLLRTGNSPLHF TGTGCCAGCAGCCAGGATCTCTTGAGGACAGGGAATTCACCCCTCCACTTT
TRBJ2-7 . many TRBV10-3 CAISEGGYEQYF TGTGCCATCAGTGAAGGTGGCTACGAGCAGTACTTC
TRBJ2-2 . . TRBV6-2/TRBV6-3 CASSYTPWDSTGELFF TGTGCCAGCAGTTACACTCCTTGGGACTCGACCGGGGAGCTGTTTTTT
TRBJ2-3 . . TRBV4-3 CASSQEASYTDTQYF TGCGCCAGCAGCCAAGAGGCCAGCTACACAGATACGCAGTATTTT
TRBJ2-7 TRBD1 few TRBV5-1 CASSLITGAYEQYF TGCGCCAGCAGCTTGATAACAGGGGCCTACGAGCAGTACTTC
TRBJ2-7 . few TRBV10-3 CAISVDKAYEQYF TGTGCCATCAGTGTGGACAAGGCCTACGAGCAGTACTTC
TRBJ1-3 . many TRBV10-3 CAISESPILSSGNTIYF TGTGCCATCAGTGAGTCACCGATACTTAGCTCTGGAAACACCATATATTTT
TRBJ2-3 TRBD1 . TRBV6-5 CASSLTGGICTDTQYF TGTGCCAGCAGTTTAACAGGGGGCATTTGCACAGATACGCAGTATTTT
TRBJ2-2 . few TRBV18 CASSSDTGELFF TGTGCCAGCTCATCAGACACCGGGGAGCTGTTTTTT
TRBJ2-1 . few TRBV20-1 CSAPPGGSYINEQFF TGCAGTGCTCCCCCCGGCGGATCCTACATCAATGAGCAGTTCTTC
TRBJ2-7 TRBD2 few TRBV7-9 CASSVSLTSGRMYEQYF TGTGCCAGCAGCGTCTCCTTGACTAGCGGGAGGATGTACGAGCAGTACTTC
TRBJ1-4 . many TRBV20-1 CSARGLGIRTNEKLFF TGCAGTGCTAGAGGTTTGGGGATAAGAACTAATGAAAAACTGTTTTTT
TRBJ1-2 . . TRBV28 CASSKARGYTF TGTGCCAGCAGTAAGGCGAGAGGCTACACCTTC